One sample yielded the 14 T cell receptor beta chains listed below, sequenced in a study of blood T cells in healthy people across ages. The use of a sample-barcoded 5' primer and a J-beta primer mix characterized a second PCR of 7 to 11 cycles. Using its own MiXCR run on the 5' RACE reads, TCRdb lists one record per CDR3 protein. The repertoire includes fewer than 2,000,000 distinct CDR3 sequences, roughly a third of them detected once, and about 11% sits in the top ten. The sequenced sample was blood. Receptors originate from a woman under 40 in good health.

Remarks on this clonotype: At one of its ends the junction is not consistent with the germline gene, which may arise from a read error. This chain links TRBV5-1 with TRBJ2-2; TRBD1 aligns across 8 bases. The germline CDR1 and CDR2 sequences are SGHRS and YFSETQ. The CDR3 is 19 residues long. CDR3 bases: TGCGCCAGCAGTTTGGGACATTTGGGGACAGGCCCTTTCACCGGGGAGCTGTTTTTT. Translating it yields CASSLGHLGTGPFTGELFF.

This chain uses TRBV3-1 with TRBJ2-5; D not resolved. Trimming cost V 0 bases and J 5 bases, with 13 bases left between them. CDR3 size: 15 residues. The germline gives CDR1 LGHDT, CDR2 YNNKEL (reference sequence). CDR3 sequence (DNA): TGTGCCAGCAGCCAAGATTCGGAAGGGTTGGAGACCCAGTACTTC. It yields the protein CASSQDSEGLETQYF.

This clonotype has more than one count but fewer than ten. V and J are TRBV6-1 and TRBJ2-1; either TRBD1 or TRBD2 may supply D (5 bases each). V lost 7 bases and J 4 bases, leaving 14 bases between the germline ends. The CDR3 has 14 residues. The germline gives CDR1 MNHNS, CDR2 SASEGT. CDR3 in DNA: TGTGCCAGCACTGAGGGGTTACTTTACAATGAGCAGTTCTTC. The encoded protein is CASTEGLLYNEQFF.

This chain joins TRBV15 and TRBJ2-5; 9 bases match TRBD1. TRBJ2-7 explains the end of the DNA better; the J call may be wrong. Germline V gene lookup returns CDR1 LNHNV and CDR2 YYDKDF (reference sequence). The CDR3 spans 13 residues. The chain's CDR3 is CATSWDRAGEQYF. DNA of the CDR3: TGTGCCACCAGCTGGGACAGGGCCGGCGAGCAGTACTTC.

This clonotype turned up a few times. V usage is TRBV30 and J usage is TRBJ2-1, with 12 bases that match TRBD2. The J segment lost 7 bases and the V segment lost 2 bases, leaving 9 bases of the junction unmatched. This CDR3 region has 16 residues. Germline CDR1 GTSNPN, CDR2 SVGIG (reference sequence). The CDR3 DNA is TGTGCCTGGAGTCAACTTGGACTAGCGGGACGTAATGAGCAGTTCTTC. Encoded protein: CAWSQLGLAGRNEQFF.

Note on this clonotype: A clone one base away is much larger, so this may be a read error. The V call is TRBV7-2, the J call TRBJ2-7; D not certain. The CDR3 totals 12 residues. The V and J ends lost 5 bases and 1 base respectively, with 6 bases between them. Germline V gives CDR1 SGHTA, CDR2 FQGNSA. Here the CDR3 reads CASSPWSYEQYF. CDR3 nucleotide sequence: TGTGCCAGCAGCCCCTGGTCCTACGAGCAGTACTTC.

This clonotype was found a few times. The gene calls are TRBV7-3 and TRBJ2-2; the D call may be TRBD1 or TRBD2 (6 bases each). The germline V gene has CDR1 SGHTA and CDR2 FQGTGA. This CDR3 comprises 16 residues. V was clipped by 3 bases and J by 2 bases, with 13 bases between them. The CDR3 sequence: CASSLNGGSNTGELFF. DNA for the CDR3: TGTGCCAGCAGCTTGAACGGGGGCTCCAACACCGGGGAGCTGTTTTTT.

This clonotype has more than one count but fewer than ten. A much larger clone differs by one base, so this may be a read error. This rearrangement joins TRBV5-1 to TRBJ2-1; possibly TRBD1 for D (6 bases). CDR1 SGHRS and CDR2 YFSETQ come from the germline V gene. The ends were cut back, 5 bases at V and 10 bases at J, with 13 bases in the middle. This CDR3 is built from 12 residues. CDR3 sequence (DNA): TGCGCCAGCAGGTATCCAGGGGACGAGCAGTTCTTC. Translation gives CASRYPGDEQFF.

The chain couples TRBV5-1 to TRBJ2-1; D gene unclear. Germline V gene sequence: CDR1 SGHRS, CDR2 YFSETQ. Trimming took off 4 bases at V and 4 bases at J, with 12 bases between the two ends. This CDR3 is 14 amino acids long. CDR3 sequence (DNA): TGCGCCAGCAGCCCGGACCCTAGATACAATGAGCAGTTCTTC. It codes for CASSPDPRYNEQFF.

V gene TRBV13 combines with J gene TRBJ2-7, with D perhaps TRBD1 or TRBD2 (6 bases each). Germline V gene data show CDR1 as PRHDT and CDR2 as FYEKMQ (reference sequence). The CDR3 runs to 16 residues. V lost 5 bases to trimming and J lost 2 bases, with 19 bases between them. This CDR3 reads CASSQNIGGSTYEQYF. As DNA, the CDR3 is TGTGCCAGCAGCCAAAACATAGGGGGGTCCACCTACGAGCAGTACTTC.

At least ten counts were recorded for this clonotype. The V and J genes are TRBV4-1 and TRBJ2-4, with D perhaps given as TRBD1 or TRBD2 (5 bases each). CDR3 length: 15 residues. Trimming left V 1 base short and J 1 base short, with 8 bases between. CDR1 MGHRA and CDR2 YSYEKL come from the germline V gene. CDR3 nucleotides: TGCGCCAGCAGCCAAGCTGAGGGGGCCAAAAACATTCAGTACTTC. This translates into CASSQAEGAKNIQYF.

As regards this clonotype: Compared with germline, one end of the junction differs, possibly owing to a read error. The CDR3 coding sequence is TGTGCCGGCAGCCACGTACGGGAGGATAGCTACGAGCAGTACTTC. This codes for CAGSHVREDSYEQYF. The rearrangement uses TRBV6-2 or TRBV6-3 and TRBJ2-7, with 7 bases aligning to TRBD2. The V gene's germline CDR1 is MNHEY and CDR2 SVGEGT. This CDR3 has 15 residues.

The chain uses TRBV4-2 and TRBJ2-7; D perhaps matches TRBD2 (5 bases). CDR3 length: 13 residues. CDR1 LGHNA and CDR2 YNFKEQ come from the germline V gene. V was shortened by 2 bases and J by 1 base, with 6 bases between the two germline ends. The CDR3 nucleotides read TGTGCCAGCAGCCAAATAGCGTCCTACGAGCAGTACTTC. It yields the protein CASSQIASYEQYF.

There are a few counts of this clonotype. The V and J genes are TRBV12-3 or TRBV12-4 and TRBJ2-1; the match to TRBD2 covers 8 bases. Germline trimming cut 5 bases from V and 5 bases from J; bases unmatched to any gene: 14. The CDR3 is 17 residues long. The CDR3 is CASSPHRGVAGNNEQFF. The CDR3 DNA is TGTGCCAGCAGTCCCCATCGAGGGGTAGCGGGGAACAATGAGCAGTTCTTC.